This T cell receptor (beta chain) originates from a study of OX40 agonist ivuxolimab in advanced cancers. The study, taken as a whole, reports: The mean number of expanded clones was higher in CD8+ T cells than in CD4+. In a subset of nonresponders, normalized T-cell clonal expansion was also low. Clonal expansion by week 6 occurred in CD4+ and CD8+ blood T cells (at 0.1 to 3.0 mg/kg). In the 0.1-3.0 mg/kg groups, partial responders showed among the lowest expansion.

Sequencing used immunoSEQ multiplex PCR; TCRdb keeps in-frame clones, though not all of them. The data hold 60,000 to 75,000 clones, with around 80% observed a single time. CDR1 is SGHRS, CDR2 YFSETQ, per germline. The CDR3 spans 14 residues. V was pared by 2 bases and J by 0 bases, with 7 bases between. With regard to this clone: Antigen: not known.

The TCR was taken from an adult with an advanced solid tumor such as melanoma, head and neck, liver or kidney cancer. Sequencing was performed on CD4+ or CD8+ T cells sorted from blood, taken in a trial of the OX40 agonist ivuxolimab. The rearrangement links TRBV5-1 to TRBJ2-3; D possibly corresponds to TRBD1 (5 bases). The CDR3 DNA follows: TGCGCCAGCAGCTTTCGACAGAGCACAGATACGCAGTATTTT. Residues: CASSFRQSTDTQYF. Based on the CDR3 plus reference TRBV5-1 and TRBJ2-3, the full variable domain is KAGVTQTPRYLIKTRGQQVTLSCSPISGHRSVSWYQQTPGQGLQFLFEYFSETQRNKGNFPGRFSGRQFSNSRSEMNVSTLELGDSALYLCASSFRQSTDTQYFGPGTRLTVL.